This is a list of T cell receptor beta chains from one sample in a study of T cell clonotyping in hematopoietic cell transplantation. TCRdb's copy holds only in-frame clones and misses some; the assay was immunoSEQ multiplex PCR. The sample has roughly 30,000 clones, around 90% seen once; the top ten hold over 8.5%. Sequencing was performed on PBMCs, taken 100 days after allogeneic stem cell transplant. The receptors were sampled from a female patient aged 50 to 60 who had an allogeneic stem cell transplant from a related donor, so the T cells may come from the graft donor. Some clones in this sample may be carry-over from other donors' samples. CDR3s include the opening cysteine and the closing phenylalanine or tryptophan. A D gene is named only where the DNA matches it firmly. Clone size appears in some rows only: once, few, many, or a class for an expanded clone.

D gene: NA; V gene: TRBV14; J gene: TRBJ2-5; clone size: NA; CDR3 DNA: TGTGCCAGCAATGGCCGTCTAAGCGGAACCCAGTACTTC; CDR3 protein: CASNGRLSGTQYF
D gene: NA; V gene: TRBV6-6; J gene: TRBJ2-2; clone size: NA; CDR3 DNA: TGTGCCAGCAGTTACTCGCGGGCCGGGGAGCTGTTTTTT; CDR3 protein: CASSYSRAGELFF
D gene: TRBD2; V gene: TRBV9; J gene: TRBJ2-4; clone size: NA; CDR3 DNA: TGTGCCAGCAGACCACGGGGGGTGATGGGCAAAAACATTCAGTACTTC; CDR3 protein: CASRPRGVMGKNIQYF
D gene: NA; V gene: TRBV4-3; J gene: TRBJ1-4; clone size: NA; CDR3 DNA: TGCGCCAGCAGCCAAGGAAAGTCAAATGAAAAACTGTTTTTT; CDR3 protein: CASSQGKSNEKLFF
D gene: NA; V gene: TRBV6-6; J gene: TRBJ1-2; clone size: NA; CDR3 DNA: TGTGCCAGCAGTCCGGGGGCGAACTATGGCTACACCTTC; CDR3 protein: CASSPGANYGYTF
D gene: NA; V gene: TRBV11-2; J gene: TRBJ1-2; clone size: NA; CDR3 DNA: TGTGCCAGCAGCTTAGGCCGGGCTGGAGGCTACACCTTC; CDR3 protein: CASSLGRAGGYTF
D gene: TRBD2; V gene: TRBV5-1; J gene: TRBJ2-5; clone size: NA; CDR3 DNA: TGCGCCAGCAGCTTCCGGACTAGCTTGGAGACCCAGTACTTC; CDR3 protein: CASSFRTSLETQYF
D gene: NA; V gene: TRBV6-5; J gene: TRBJ1-2; clone size: NA; CDR3 DNA: TGTGCCAGCAGTTACTCAGGGAAACAAAGCTATGGCTACACCTTC; CDR3 protein: CASSYSGKQSYGYTF
D gene: NA; V gene: TRBV7-8; J gene: TRBJ1-1; clone size: NA; CDR3 DNA: TGTGCCAGCAGCTGGGGGGTCGGCTTGAACACTGAAGCTTTCTTT; CDR3 protein: CASSWGVGLNTEAFF
D gene: TRBD2; V gene: TRBV7-9; J gene: TRBJ2-3; clone size: NA; CDR3 DNA: TGTGCCAGCAGCTCCGGACTAGCGGGGGGTACAGATACGCAGTATTTT; CDR3 protein: CASSSGLAGGTDTQYF
D gene: NA; V gene: TRBV10-3; J gene: TRBJ1-3; clone size: NA; CDR3 DNA: TGTGCCATCAGTGAGGCGGCGGGAAACACCATATATTTT; CDR3 protein: CAISEAAGNTIYF
D gene: TRBD1; V gene: TRBV27; J gene: TRBJ2-7; clone size: NA; CDR3 DNA: TGTGCCAGCAGTTTGTGGGACAGGGGAATAGGCGAGCAGTACTTC; CDR3 protein: CASSLWDRGIGEQYF
D gene: NA; V gene: TRBV2; J gene: TRBJ1-5; clone size: NA; CDR3 DNA: TGTGCCAGCAGTGATCAAGGACATCAGCCCCAGCATTTT; CDR3 protein: CASSDQGHQPQHF
D gene: TRBD1; V gene: TRBV5-6; J gene: TRBJ1-1; clone size: NA; CDR3 DNA: TGTGCCAGCAGCTGGGGGACAGGGAGGGGGACTGAAGCTTTCTTT; CDR3 protein: CASSWGTGRGTEAFF
D gene: TRBD1; V gene: TRBV5-1; J gene: TRBJ2-5; clone size: NA; CDR3 DNA: TGCGCCAGCAGCTTAGAGGGGGCTAAGTACTTC; CDR3 protein: CASSLEGAKYF
D gene: NA; V gene: TRBV27; J gene: TRBJ1-2; clone size: NA; CDR3 DNA: TGTGCCAGCAGTTTAGGAGGGTTTCCCTATGGCTACACCTTC; CDR3 protein: CASSLGGFPYGYTF
D gene: NA; V gene: TRBV7-3; J gene: TRBJ1-6; clone size: NA; CDR3 DNA: TGTGCCAGCAGCGAAAACCGGGCCCCTAATTCACCCCTCCACTTT; CDR3 protein: CASSENRAPNSPLHF
D gene: TRBD1; V gene: TRBV5-1; J gene: TRBJ1-3; clone size: once; CDR3 DNA: TGCGCCAGCAGCGCGCGAACAGGGGTTGGAAACACCATATATTTT; CDR3 protein: CASSARTGVGNTIYF
D gene: TRBD1; V gene: TRBV5-1; J gene: TRBJ2-1; clone size: NA; CDR3 DNA: TGCGCCAGCAGCTTGACGGCAGGGGGCAATGAGCAGTTCTTC; CDR3 protein: CASSLTAGGNEQFF
D gene: NA; V gene: TRBV19; J gene: TRBJ1-2; clone size: once; CDR3 DNA: TGTGCCAGTAGCCCTGAGGTCAATAACTATGGCTACACCTTC; CDR3 protein: CASSPEVNNYGYTF
D gene: NA; V gene: TRBV14; J gene: TRBJ1-2; clone size: few; CDR3 DNA: TGTGCCAGCAGCCAAGATCGGGCAGGCCTCTATGGCTACACCTTC; CDR3 protein: CASSQDRAGLYGYTF
D gene: TRBD1; V gene: TRBV7-9; J gene: TRBJ2-3; clone size: NA; CDR3 DNA: TGTGCCAGCAGCTTGGAGGGACAGGGGCTAGATACGCAGTATTTT; CDR3 protein: CASSLEGQGLDTQYF
D gene: TRBD2; V gene: TRBV5-1; J gene: TRBJ2-7; clone size: once; CDR3 DNA: TGCGCCAGCAGCTTAGTACTAGCGGGGGCCTACGAGCAGTACTTC; CDR3 protein: CASSLVLAGAYEQYF
D gene: NA; V gene: TRBV15; J gene: TRBJ2-3; clone size: NA; CDR3 DNA: TGTGCCACCAGCAGGACAGGACTCGGCCCTGGGGGGGCGCAGTATTTT; CDR3 protein: CATSRTGLGPGGAQYF